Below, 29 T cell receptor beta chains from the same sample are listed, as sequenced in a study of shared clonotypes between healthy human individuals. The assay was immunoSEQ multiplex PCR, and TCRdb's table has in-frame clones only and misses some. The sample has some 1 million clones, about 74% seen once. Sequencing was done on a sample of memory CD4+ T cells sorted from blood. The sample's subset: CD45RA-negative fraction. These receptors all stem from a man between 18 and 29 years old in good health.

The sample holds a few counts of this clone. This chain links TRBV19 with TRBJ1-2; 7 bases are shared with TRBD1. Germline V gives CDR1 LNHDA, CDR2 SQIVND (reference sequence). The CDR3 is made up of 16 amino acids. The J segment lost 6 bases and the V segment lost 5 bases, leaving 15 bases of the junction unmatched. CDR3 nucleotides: TGTGCCAGTAGTTCTCTTACGGGACAGCTCGTCAATGGCTACACCTTC. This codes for CASSSLTGQLVNGYTF.

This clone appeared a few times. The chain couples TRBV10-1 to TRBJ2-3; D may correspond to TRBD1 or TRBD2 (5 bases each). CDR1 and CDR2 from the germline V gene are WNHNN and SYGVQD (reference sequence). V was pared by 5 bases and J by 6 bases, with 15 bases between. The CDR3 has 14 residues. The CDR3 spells CASSRDHGADTQYF. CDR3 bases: TGCGCCAGCAGTAGGGACCATGGGGCGGATACGCAGTATTTT.

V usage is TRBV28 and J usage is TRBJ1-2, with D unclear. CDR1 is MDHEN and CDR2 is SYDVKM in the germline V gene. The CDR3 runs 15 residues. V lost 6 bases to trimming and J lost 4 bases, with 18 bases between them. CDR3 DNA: TGTGCCAGCAGCTCGCAACCATGGGAGGGCTATGGCTACACCTTC. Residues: CASSSQPWEGYGYTF.

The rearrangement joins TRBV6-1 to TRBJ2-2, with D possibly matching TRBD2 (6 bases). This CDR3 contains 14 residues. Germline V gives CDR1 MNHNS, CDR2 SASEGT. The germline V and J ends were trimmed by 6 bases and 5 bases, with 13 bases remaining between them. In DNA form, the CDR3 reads TGTGCCAGCAGGGGCTCTGGGGGGACCGGGGAGCTGTTTTTT. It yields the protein CASRGSGGTGELFF.

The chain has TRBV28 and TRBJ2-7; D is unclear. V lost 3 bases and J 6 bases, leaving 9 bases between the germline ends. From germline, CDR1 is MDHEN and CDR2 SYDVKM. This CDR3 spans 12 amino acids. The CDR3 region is CASSLVRSEQYF. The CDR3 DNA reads TGTGCCAGCAGTTTGGTCAGGAGCGAGCAGTACTTC.

The CDR3 DNA sequence: TGTGCCAGCAGTGGGACAGGGATGAGCACAGATACGCAGTATTTT. It is translated as CASSGTGMSTDTQYF. The rearrangement uses TRBV2 and TRBJ2-3; 8 nucleotides line up with TRBD1. With 4 bases clipped from V and 0 bases from J, the junction kept 3 bases outside the gene matches. Germline CDR1 and CDR2: SNHLY and FYNNEI. This CDR3 is 15 amino acids long.

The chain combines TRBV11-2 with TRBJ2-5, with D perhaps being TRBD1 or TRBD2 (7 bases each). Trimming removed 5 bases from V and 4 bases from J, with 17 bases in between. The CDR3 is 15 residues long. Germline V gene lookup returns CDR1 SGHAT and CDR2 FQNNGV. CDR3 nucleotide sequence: TGTGCCAGCAGCCCTAACAGGGGCGGGGGAGAGACCCAGTACTTC. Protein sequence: CASSPNRGGGETQYF.

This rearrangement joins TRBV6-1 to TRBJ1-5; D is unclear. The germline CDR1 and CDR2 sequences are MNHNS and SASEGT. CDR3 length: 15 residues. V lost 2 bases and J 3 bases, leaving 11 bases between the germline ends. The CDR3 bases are TGTGCCAGCAGTGAATACCAGGCAGCCAATCAGCCCCAGCATTTT. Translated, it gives CASSEYQAANQPQHF.

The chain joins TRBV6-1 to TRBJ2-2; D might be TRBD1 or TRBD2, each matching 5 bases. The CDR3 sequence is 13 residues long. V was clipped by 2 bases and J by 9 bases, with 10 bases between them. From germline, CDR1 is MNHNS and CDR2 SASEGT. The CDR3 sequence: CASSESPGRELFF. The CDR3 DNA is TGTGCCAGCAGTGAAAGTCCGGGGCGGGAGCTGTTTTTT.

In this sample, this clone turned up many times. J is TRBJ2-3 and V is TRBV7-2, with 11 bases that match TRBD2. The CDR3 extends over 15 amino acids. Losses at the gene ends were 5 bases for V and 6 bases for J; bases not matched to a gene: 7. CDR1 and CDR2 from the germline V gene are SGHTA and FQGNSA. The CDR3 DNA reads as TGTGCCAGCAGCCGTAGCGGGGGGGCCTCCGATACGCAGTATTTT. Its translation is CASSRSGGASDTQYF.

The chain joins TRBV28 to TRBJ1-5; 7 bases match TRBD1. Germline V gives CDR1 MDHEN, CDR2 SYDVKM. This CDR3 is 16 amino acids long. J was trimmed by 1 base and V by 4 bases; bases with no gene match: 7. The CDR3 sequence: CASSSRQGPSNQPQHF. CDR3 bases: TGTGCCAGCAGTTCCAGACAGGGTCCGAGCAATCAGCCCCAGCATTTT.

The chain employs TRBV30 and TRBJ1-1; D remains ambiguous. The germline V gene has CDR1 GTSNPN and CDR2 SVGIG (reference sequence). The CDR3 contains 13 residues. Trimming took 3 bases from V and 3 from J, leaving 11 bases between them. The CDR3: CAWRPAPYTEAFF. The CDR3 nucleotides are TGTGCCTGGAGACCCGCTCCATACACTGAAGCTTTCTTT.

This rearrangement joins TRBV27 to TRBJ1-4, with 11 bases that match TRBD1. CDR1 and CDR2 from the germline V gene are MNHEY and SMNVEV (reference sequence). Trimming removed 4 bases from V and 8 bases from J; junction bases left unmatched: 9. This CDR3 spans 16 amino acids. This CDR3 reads CASSSGTGGIREKLFF. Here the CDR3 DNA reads TGTGCCAGCAGTTCCGGGACAGGGGGTATTCGGGAAAAACTGTTTTTT.

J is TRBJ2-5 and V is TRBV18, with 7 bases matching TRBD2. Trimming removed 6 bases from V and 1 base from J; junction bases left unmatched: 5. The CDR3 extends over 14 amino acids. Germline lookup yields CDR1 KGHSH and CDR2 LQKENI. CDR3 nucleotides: TGTGCCAGCTCCCAAGCGGGACCCCAAGAGACCCAGTACTTC. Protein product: CASSQAGPQETQYF.

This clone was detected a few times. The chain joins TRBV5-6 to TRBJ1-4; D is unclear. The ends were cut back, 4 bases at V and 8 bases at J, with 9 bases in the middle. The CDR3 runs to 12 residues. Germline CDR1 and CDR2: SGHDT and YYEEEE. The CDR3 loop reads CASSRAKEKLFF. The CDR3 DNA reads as TGTGCCAGCAGCCGGGCCAAAGAAAAACTGTTTTTT. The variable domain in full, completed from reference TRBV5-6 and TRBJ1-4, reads DAGVTQSPTHLIKTRGQQVTLRCSPKSGHDTVSWYQQALGQGPQFIFQYYEEEERQRGNFPDRFSGHQFPNYSSELNVNALLLGDSALYLCASSRAKEKLFFGSGTQLSVL.

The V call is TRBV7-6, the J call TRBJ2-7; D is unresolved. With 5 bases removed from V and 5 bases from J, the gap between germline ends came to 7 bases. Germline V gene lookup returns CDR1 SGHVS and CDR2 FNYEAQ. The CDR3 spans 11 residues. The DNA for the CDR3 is TGTGCCAGCAGCCTTACCCACGAGCAGTACTTC. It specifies CASSLTHEQYF.

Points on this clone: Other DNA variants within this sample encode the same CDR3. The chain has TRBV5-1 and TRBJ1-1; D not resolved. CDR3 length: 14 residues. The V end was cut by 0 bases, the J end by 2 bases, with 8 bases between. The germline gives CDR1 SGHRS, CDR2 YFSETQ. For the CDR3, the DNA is TGCGCCAGCAGCTTGGGGGGTCTCAACACTGAAGCTTTCTTT. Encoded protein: CASSLGGLNTEAFF. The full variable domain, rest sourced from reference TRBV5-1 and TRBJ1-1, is KAGVTQTPRYLIKTRGQQVTLSCSPISGHRSVSWYQQTPGQGLQFLFEYFSETQRNKGNFPGRFSGRQFSNSRSEMNVSTLELGDSALYLCASSLGGLNTEAFFGQGTRLTVV.

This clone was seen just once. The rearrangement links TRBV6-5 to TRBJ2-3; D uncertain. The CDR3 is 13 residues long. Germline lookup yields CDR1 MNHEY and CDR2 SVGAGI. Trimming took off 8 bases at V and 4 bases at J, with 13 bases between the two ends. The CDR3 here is CASLSADSDTQYF. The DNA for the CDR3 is TGTGCCAGCCTATCGGCAGACTCAGATACGCAGTATTTT.

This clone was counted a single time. CDR3 residues: CASSLGQGETNEKLFF. Here the CDR3 DNA reads TGTGCCAGCAGCTTGGGACAGGGAGAAACTAATGAAAAACTGTTTTTT. This sequence joins TRBV11-2 and TRBJ1-4; 9 bases are a match to TRBD1. CDR3 length: 16 amino acids. The J segment lost 1 base and the V segment lost 3 bases, leaving 3 bases of the junction unmatched. The germline CDR1 and CDR2 sequences are SGHAT and FQNNGV.

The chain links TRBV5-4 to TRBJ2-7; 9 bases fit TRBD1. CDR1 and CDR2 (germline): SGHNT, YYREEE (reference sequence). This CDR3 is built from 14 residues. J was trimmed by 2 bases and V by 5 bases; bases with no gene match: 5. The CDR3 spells CASRKQGATYEQYF. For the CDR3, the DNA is TGTGCCAGCAGGAAACAGGGGGCCACCTACGAGCAGTACTTC.

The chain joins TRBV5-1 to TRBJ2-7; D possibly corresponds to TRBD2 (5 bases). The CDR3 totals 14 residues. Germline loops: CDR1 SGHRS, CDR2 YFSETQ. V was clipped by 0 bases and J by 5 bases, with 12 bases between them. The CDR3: CASSLVSLGDEQYF. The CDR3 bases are TGCGCCAGCAGCTTGGTATCTCTGGGAGACGAGCAGTACTTC.

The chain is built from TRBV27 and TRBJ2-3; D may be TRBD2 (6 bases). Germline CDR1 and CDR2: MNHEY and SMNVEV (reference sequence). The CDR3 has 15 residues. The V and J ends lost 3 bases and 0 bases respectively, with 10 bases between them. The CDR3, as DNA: TGTGCCAGCAGTTTTGGGGGGTACAGCACAGATACGCAGTATTTT. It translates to CASSFGGYSTDTQYF.

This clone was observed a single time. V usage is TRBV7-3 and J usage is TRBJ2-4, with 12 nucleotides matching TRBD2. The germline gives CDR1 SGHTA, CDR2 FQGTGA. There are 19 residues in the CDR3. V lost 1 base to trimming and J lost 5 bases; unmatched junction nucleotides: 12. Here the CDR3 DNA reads TGTGCCAGCAGCTTAATTGGTCATACTAGCGGGGGGAGTCAAAACATTCAGTACTTC. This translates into CASSLIGHTSGGSQNIQYF.

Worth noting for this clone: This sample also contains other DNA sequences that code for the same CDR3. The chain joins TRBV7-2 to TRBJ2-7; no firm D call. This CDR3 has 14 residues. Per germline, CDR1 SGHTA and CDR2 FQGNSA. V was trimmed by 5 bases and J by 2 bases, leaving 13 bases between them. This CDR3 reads CASSLNRVAYEQYF. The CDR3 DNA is TGTGCCAGCAGCCTGAATCGGGTGGCCTACGAGCAGTACTTC.

The CDR3 sequence: CASSQLRSGGSGNTIYF. The CDR3 DNA follows: TGTGCCAGCAGCCAACTTCGTTCCGGGGGATCTGGAAACACCATATATTTT. The chain couples TRBV4-2 to TRBJ1-3, with a tentative D call TRBD1 (5 bases). The CDR3 has 17 amino acids. Germline loops: CDR1 LGHNA, CDR2 YNFKEQ. Trimming took 2 bases from V and 1 from J, leaving 15 bases between them.

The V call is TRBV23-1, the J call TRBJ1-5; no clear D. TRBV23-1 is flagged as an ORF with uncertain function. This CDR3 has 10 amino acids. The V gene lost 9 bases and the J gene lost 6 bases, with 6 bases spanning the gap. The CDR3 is CARKSQPQHF. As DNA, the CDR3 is TGCGCCAGGAAGAGTCAGCCCCAGCATTTT.

For the CDR3, the DNA is TGTGCCAGCAGCCCCGCCGACGTTTCACCCCTCCACTTT. Translated, it gives CASSPADVSPLHF. The chain couples TRBV7-9 to TRBJ1-6; D ambiguous. The length of the CDR3 is 13 residues. Trimming shortened V by 5 bases and J by 9 bases, and 11 bases separated the two germline ends. Looked up from germline, CDR1 is SEHNR and CDR2 is FQNEAQ (reference sequence).

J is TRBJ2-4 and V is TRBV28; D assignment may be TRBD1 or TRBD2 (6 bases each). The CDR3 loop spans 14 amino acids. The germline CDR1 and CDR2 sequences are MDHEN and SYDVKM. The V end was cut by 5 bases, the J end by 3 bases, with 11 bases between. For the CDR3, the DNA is TGTGCCAGCAGTGGAGGGGGAAACAAAAACATTCAGTACTTC. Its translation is CASSGGGNKNIQYF.

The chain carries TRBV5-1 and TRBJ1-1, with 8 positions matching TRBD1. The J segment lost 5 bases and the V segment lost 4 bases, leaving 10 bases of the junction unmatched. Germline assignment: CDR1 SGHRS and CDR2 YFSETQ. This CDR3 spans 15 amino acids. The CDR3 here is CASSTTTGGMTEAFF. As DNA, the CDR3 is TGCGCCAGCAGCACAACTACAGGGGGAATGACTGAAGCTTTCTTT.